The clone carrying this T cell receptor beta chain was seen just once. Per the germline V gene, CDR1 is SGHDN and CDR2 is FVKESK. V dropped 4 bases and J dropped 7 bases, with 9 bases sitting between them. There are 12 residues in the CDR3. The repertoire was sequenced with immunoSEQ multiplex PCR; TCRdb's copy has only in-frame clones and lacks some. The sample yields 150,000 or so clones, approximately 92% seen once. These data come from a study of control samples from healthy donors and cancer patients. The chain has TRBV14 and TRBJ2-3; no clear D. Specimen: blood. This TCR was recovered from a woman aged 55-75 years in good health. The CDR3 spells CASSPLRHTQYF. CDR3 in DNA: TGTGCCAGCAGCCCCCTCCGTCATACGCAGTATTTT. Combining the CDR3 with reference TRBV14 and TRBJ2-3 gives the whole variable domain EAGVTQFPSHSVIEKGQTVTLRCDPISGHDNLYWYRRVMGKEIKFLLHFVKESKQDESGMPNNRFLAERTGGTYSTLKVQPAELEDSGVYFCASSPLRHTQYFGPGTRLTVL.